The 6 T cell receptor beta chains in this list originate from one sample, sequenced in a study of response to subunit inactivated influenza vaccine. TCRdb re-derived calls from the RT-PCR reads in MiXCR, one entry per CDR3 protein. The sample consists of about 620,000 distinct CDR3 sequences, 11% of them appearing once. These data were also reused for a study on T cells expressing NK-cell markers. From that paper: It was by 5'RACE template switching with UMIs that TCR beta cDNA was made.

The specimen was PBMCs from blood, collected on the day of vaccination. The receptors originated from a man aged 45-60 years who received an inactivated influenza vaccine.

Only a few counts were recorded for this clonotype. The chain combines TRBV7-2 with TRBJ2-2; D is possibly TRBD1 (5 bases). The CDR3 extends over 16 amino acids. Trimming removed 3 bases from V and 0 bases from J, with 11 bases in between. Germline CDR1 reads SGHTA; CDR2 reads FQGNSA. The CDR3 DNA reads TGTGCCAGCAGCTTCCTGTTCAGGGCGAACACCGGGGAGCTGTTTTTT. Translating gives CASSFLFRANTGELFF.

This clonotype was seen a few times. The chain carries TRBV11-2 and TRBJ2-1, with TRBD2 matching over 10 bases. Germline CDR1 reads SGHAT; CDR2 reads FQNNGV. The CDR3 totals 16 residues. The J segment lost 4 bases and the V segment lost 2 bases, leaving 5 bases of the junction unmatched. DNA of the CDR3: TGTGCCAGCAGCTTAACCCTACTAGCGGGGTACAATGAGCAGTTCTTC. Its protein product is CASSLTLLAGYNEQFF.

The rearrangement links TRBV20-1 to TRBJ2-4; 7 nucleotides line up with TRBD2. Unmatched junction bases numbered 12, after V lost 5 bases and J lost 11 bases. CDR3 length: 13 amino acids. Germline CDR1 is DFQATT and CDR2 is SNEGSKA (reference sequence). For the CDR3, the DNA is TGCAGTGCTTCGGGACCCCGGGGGGAAGTTCAGTACTTC. This encodes CSASGPRGEVQYF.

The table lists this clonotype with a count of one. This chain connects TRBV10-3 to TRBJ2-5; 7 bases match TRBD2. J gave up 4 bases and V 5 bases, and 1 base lay outside the gene matches. Germline-derived CDR1 and CDR2 are ENHRY and SYGVKD. The CDR3 contains 12 residues. CDR3 loop: CAISTSVETQYF. DNA of the CDR3: TGTGCCATCAGTACTAGCGTAGAGACCCAGTACTTC.

The sample holds many counts of this clonotype. The chain uses TRBV12-3 or TRBV12-4 and TRBJ2-3, with unresolved D. The CDR3 loop spans 11 amino acids. V lost 1 base and J lost 11, with 7 bases in between. The CDR3 here is CASSLEPEQYF. Here the CDR3 DNA reads TGTGCCAGCAGTTTAGAGCCCGAGCAGTATTTT.

The table lists this clonotype with many counts. The V and J genes are TRBV19 and TRBJ1-5; 9 bases align to TRBD1. This CDR3 contains 14 residues. The J segment lost 4 bases and the V segment lost 8 bases, leaving 6 bases of the junction unmatched. Germline CDR1 LNHDA, CDR2 SQIVND (reference sequence). CDR3 DNA sequence: TGTGCCAGTTCCGGCGACAGGGGGAATCAGCCCCAGCATTTT. It is translated as CASSGDRGNQPQHF. Complete variable domain (other parts from reference TRBV19 and TRBJ1-5): DGGITQSPKYLFRKEGQNVTLSCEQNLNHDAMYWYRQDPGQGLRLIYYSQIVNDFQKGDIAEGYSVSREKKESFPLTVTSAQKNPTAFYLCASSGDRGNQPQHFGDGTRLSIL.